The 15 T cell receptor beta chains presented below share a single source sample, sequenced in a study of T cell repertoires in cytomegalovirus infection. Their cognate antigens are unknown. TCRdb processed the reads anew with MiXCR; each CDR3 protein has one entry. The table records some 800,000 distinct CDR3 sequences, about 29% of them present only once. The source was cultured CD8+ T cells from PBMCs, collected from culture after CMV antigen stimulation. The receptor set was obtained from a human donor in good health (CMV status not recorded). Some clones in this sample may be carry-over from other donors' samples.

There are a few counts of this clonotype. The chain combines TRBV5-1 with TRBJ2-7; TRBD1 aligns across 10 bases. Germline V gene data show CDR1 as SGHRS and CDR2 as YFSETQ. This CDR3 spans 14 amino acids. Losses at the gene ends were 4 bases for V and 1 base for J; bases not matched to a gene: 2. The CDR3: CASSGGQGSYEQYF. For the CDR3, the DNA is TGCGCCAGCAGCGGGGGACAGGGGTCCTACGAGCAGTACTTC.

The chain is built from TRBV6-5 and TRBJ2-7, with 7 bases lining up with TRBD1. This CDR3 contains 15 residues. Per germline, CDR1 MNHEY and CDR2 SVGAGI. Trimming removed 6 bases from V and 0 bases from J; junction bases left unmatched: 8. The CDR3 DNA reads as TGTGCCAGCAGGCTCAGGGGGTATAGCTCCTACGAGCAGTACGTC. Translated: CASRLRGYSSYEQYV.

This clonotype was detected a few times. V and J are TRBV6-2 or TRBV6-3 and TRBJ2-1; D uncertain. From germline, CDR1 is MNHEY and CDR2 SVGEGT. V lost 4 bases and J 6 bases, leaving 7 bases between the germline ends. The CDR3 length is 12 residues. CDR3 DNA sequence: TGTGCCAGCAGTTCGCGGCCCAATGAGCAGTTCTTC. Its protein product is CASSSRPNEQFF.

This clonotype turned up a few times. The genes are TRBV4-1 and TRBJ1-2, with unresolved D. V lost 0 bases, J lost 3 bases, and 14 bases lay in between. The CDR3 is 16 amino acids. Germline CDR1 MGHRA, CDR2 YSYEKL. The CDR3 bases are TGCGCCAGCAGCCAAGATCTTACCGAGATCGACTATGGCTACACCTTC. This sequence encodes CASSQDLTEIDYGYTF.

The chain joins TRBV27 to TRBJ2-7; D ambiguous. CDR1 and CDR2 (germline): MNHEY, SMNVEV (reference sequence). The CDR3 runs to 13 residues. V lost 8 bases to trimming and J lost 0 bases, with 11 bases between them. The DNA for the CDR3 is TGTGCCAGCGGACCGACGGTCTCCTACGAGCAGTACTTC. It codes for CASGPTVSYEQYF.

Comment on this clonotype: Germline is not matched at one junction end, which may reflect a read error. The J gene is TRBJ2-4, the V gene TRBV7-8; D assignment may be TRBD1 or TRBD2 (5 bases each). Per germline, CDR1 SGHVS and CDR2 FQNEAQ. The CDR3 consists of 13 residues. The CDR3 DNA reads as TGTGCCAGCAGCCTTTCCCCCGGGACCGTGGGCGACTTC. It specifies CASSLSPGTVGDF.

This clonotype was detected ten times or more. The rearrangement joins TRBV7-6 to TRBJ2-2; D is ambiguous. The CDR3 is 16 residues long. Trimming cost V 1 base and J 3 bases, with 12 bases left between them. Per the germline V gene, CDR1 is SGHVS and CDR2 is FNYEAQ. CDR3 protein: CASSLVPQDDTGELFF. The CDR3 DNA reads as TGTGCCAGCAGCTTAGTCCCCCAGGACGACACCGGGGAGCTGTTTTTT.

The gene calls are TRBV7-8 and TRBJ1-1, with D perhaps matching TRBD1 (6 bases). This CDR3 region has 17 residues. V lost 5 bases and J lost 1, with 20 bases in between. CDR1 SGHVS and CDR2 FQNEAQ come from the germline V gene. CDR3 in amino acids: CASSLYRASFQNTEAFF. Written as DNA, the CDR3 is TGTGCCAGCAGCCTGTACAGGGCATCTTTTCAGAACACTGAAGCTTTCTTT.

The chain links TRBV6-5 to TRBJ1-2; a weak D match, TRBD1 (6 bases). This CDR3 is 20 amino acids long. CDR1 MNHEY and CDR2 SVGAGI come from the germline V gene. Deletions cut 0 bases from V and 3 bases from J, with 26 bases between. This chain's CDR3 is CASSYSGRGSPRRADYGYTF. The CDR3 nucleotides are TGTGCCAGCAGTTACTCAGGCAGGGGCTCACCGCGGCGGGCGGACTATGGCTACACCTTC.

This clonotype was counted a few times. The chain uses TRBV6-1 and TRBJ1-5; possible D gene TRBD1, 5 bases. The germline V gene has CDR1 MNHNS and CDR2 SASEGT. This CDR3 has 16 residues. V was pared by 2 bases and J by 4 bases, with 15 bases between. The CDR3 DNA sequence: TGTGCCAGCAGTGAATTGGGGGTAGACTGGAATCAGCCCCAGCATTTT. Its protein is CASSELGVDWNQPQHF.

V is TRBV6-5 and J is TRBJ1-1; the D is unclear. Germline V gene sequence: CDR1 MNHEY, CDR2 SVGAGI. The CDR3 length is 13 residues. The V end lost 6 bases, the J end lost 0 bases, and 8 bases lay between the germline ends. Written as DNA, the CDR3 is TGTGCCAGCAGATTGGACCTGAACACTGAAGCTTTCTTT. This codes for CASRLDLNTEAFF.

This clonotype was seen ten or more times. The chain recombines TRBV7-2 with TRBJ1-2; the D gene is possibly TRBD1 (6 bases). The germline gives CDR1 SGHTA, CDR2 FQGNSA. The CDR3 loop spans 12 amino acids. Trimming stripped 4 bases from V and 7 bases from J, with 10 bases between. CDR3 in DNA: TGTGCCAGCAGCTCCCGGACAGTTGGCTACACCTTC. Residues: CASSSRTVGYTF.

This clonotype has more than one count but fewer than ten. V is TRBV7-2 and J is TRBJ1-1; possible D gene TRBD1, 5 bases. Deletions cut 2 bases from V and 1 base from J, with 20 bases between. This CDR3 spans 18 amino acids. CDR1 is SGHTA, CDR2 FQGNSA, per germline. As DNA, the CDR3 is TGTGCCAGCAGCTTAAATCGTGTACGGGGGACTGCGAACACTGAAGCTTTCTTT. It codes for CASSLNRVRGTANTEAFF.

The chain carries TRBV3-1 and TRBJ2-7, with 8 bases identical to TRBD1. The germline CDR1 and CDR2 sequences are LGHDT and YNNKEL (reference sequence). V was clipped by 1 base and J by 4 bases; unmatched bases: 6. The CDR3 covers 15 residues. The CDR3 loop is CASSQAGTGTYEQYF. As DNA, the CDR3 is TGTGCCAGCAGCCAAGCCGGGACAGGAACTTACGAGCAGTACTTC.

The table lists this clonotype with a few counts. The chain uses TRBV4-1 and TRBJ2-1; D remains ambiguous. There are 14 residues in the CDR3. V gave up 2 bases and J gave up 2 bases, with 7 bases separating them. Germline V gene data show CDR1 as MGHRA and CDR2 as YSYEKL. The CDR3 protein is CASSQLLPYNEQFF. CDR3 bases: TGCGCCAGCAGCCAACTCCTTCCCTACAATGAGCAGTTCTTC.